What follows are 32 T cell receptor beta chains derived from one specimen sequenced in a study of blood T cell repertoires in COVID-19. Generated by immunoSEQ multiplex PCR, the TCRdb table keeps only in-frame clones and is missing some. This sample has about 240,000 clones, with around 90% found just once. The sequencing sample was made of peripheral blood. These receptors were taken from a man in his 60s who had recovered from COVID-19.

This chain uses TRBV5-4 with TRBJ2-1; 10 bases fit TRBD2. The CDR3 totals 17 residues. V trimming: 1 base; J trimming: 5 bases; junction bases outside the gene matches: 9. Looked up from germline, CDR1 is SGHNT and CDR2 is YYREEE (reference sequence). CDR3 amino acids: CASSLNRAGGDNNEQFF. The CDR3 DNA reads as TGTGCCAGCAGCTTGAACAGAGCGGGGGGGGATAACAATGAGCAGTTCTTC.

The CDR3, as DNA: TGTGCCAGCACCCAGACAGGGAGCACAGATACGCAGTATTTT. It is translated as CASTQTGSTDTQYF. This sequence joins TRBV6-5 and TRBJ2-3; TRBD1 matches at 7 bases. Trimming took 7 bases from V and 0 from J; bases not matched to a gene: 4. The CDR3 length is 14 residues. Per the germline V gene, CDR1 is MNHEY and CDR2 is SVGAGI.

This sequence joins TRBV24-1 and TRBJ1-4, with 9 positions matching TRBD1. Germline CDR1 reads KGHDR; CDR2 reads SFDVKD. This CDR3 has 17 residues. Germline trimming cut 2 bases from V and 7 bases from J; bases unmatched to any gene: 10. CDR3 protein: CATSDSRTGAKSEKLFF. CDR3 DNA: TGTGCCACCAGTGATTCTCGGACAGGGGCGAAGAGTGAAAAACTGTTTTTT.

The chain recombines TRBV6-5 with TRBJ2-7; a possible D gene is TRBD1 (6 bases). Trimming shortened V by 6 bases and J by 6 bases, and 21 bases separated the two germline ends. The CDR3 is made up of 15 amino acids. CDR1 is MNHEY, CDR2 SVGAGI, per germline. CDR3 coding DNA: TGTGCCAGCAGACTACTAGTCCAGGGGATGGGCGAGCAGTACTTC. Translation: CASRLLVQGMGEQYF.

This chain connects TRBV30 to TRBJ1-1; D call uncertain. The CDR3 is 14 residues long. The ends were cut back, 2 bases at V and 0 bases at J, with 10 bases in the middle. Germline V gene data show CDR1 as GTSNPN and CDR2 as SVGIG (reference sequence). The CDR3 nucleotides read TGTGCCTGGAGTTTAGGGAGCATGAACACTGAAGCTTTCTTT. Protein sequence: CAWSLGSMNTEAFF.

This clone was observed once. The J gene is TRBJ1-6, the V gene TRBV2, with TRBD1 matching 12 bases. CDR3 length: 15 residues. The germline CDR1 and CDR2 sequences are SNHLY and FYNNEI. With 6 bases clipped from V and 10 bases from J, the junction kept 7 bases outside the gene matches. The CDR3 bases are TGTGCCAGCAGGCGGGGACAGGGGGCGATGTCACCCCTCCACTTT. This gives the protein CASRRGQGAMSPLHF. Combining the CDR3 with reference TRBV2 and TRBJ1-6 gives the whole variable domain EPEVTQTPSHQVTQMGQEVILRCVPISNHLYFYWYRQILGQKVEFLVSFYNNEISEKSEIFDDQFSVERPDGSNFTLKIRSTKLEDSAMYFCASRRGQGAMSPLHFGNGTRLTVT.

The genes are TRBV9 and TRBJ1-1, with no clear D. The V and J ends lost 1 base and 3 bases respectively, with 7 bases between them. The germline V gene has CDR1 SGDLS and CDR2 YYNGEE. The CDR3 runs 13 residues. Written as DNA, the CDR3 is TGTGCCAGCAGCGTAATCAGTGACACTGAAGCTTTCTTT. Protein product: CASSVISDTEAFF.

The chain combines TRBV6-5 with TRBJ2-7; TRBD2 matches at 10 bases. This CDR3 is 15 amino acids long. J lost 2 bases, V lost 5 bases, and 6 bases had no gene match. Germline V gene sequence: CDR1 MNHEY, CDR2 SVGAGI. CDR3 protein: CASSTVAGGPYEQYF. The CDR3 nucleotides read TGTGCCAGCAGTACCGTAGCGGGGGGCCCCTACGAGCAGTACTTC.

V gene TRBV27 combines with J gene TRBJ2-7, with 8 bases that match TRBD1. The ends lost 4 bases at V and 5 bases at J; junction bases unmatched: 4. This CDR3 has 13 residues. Germline V gives CDR1 MNHEY, CDR2 SMNVEV (reference sequence). In nucleotides, the CDR3 is TGTGCCAGCAGTTCCGGGACAGGCCACGAGCAGTACTTC. Its protein is CASSSGTGHEQYF.

Turning to this clone: At one end the junction does not follow the germline gene, possibly because of a read error. The chain recombines TRBV6-5 with TRBJ1-4; 9 bases fit TRBD1. The CDR3 totals 13 residues. Germline V gene lookup returns CDR1 MNHEY and CDR2 SVGAGI. CDR3 loop: CATGDRAKEKLFF. In nucleotides, the CDR3 is TGTGCCACGGGGGACAGGGCTAAGGAAAAACTGTTTTTT.

This sequence joins TRBV29-1 and TRBJ1-6; D remains unclear. V lost 6 bases and J 3 bases, leaving 9 bases between the germline ends. The germline V gene has CDR1 SQVTM and CDR2 ANQGSEA. There are 13 residues in the CDR3. The CDR3 protein is CSVQQHYNSPLHF. Here the CDR3 DNA reads TGCAGCGTCCAACAGCACTATAATTCACCCCTCCACTTT.

The chain joins TRBV5-1 to TRBJ2-3; D perhaps matches TRBD2 (5 bases). The germline V and J ends were trimmed by 0 bases and 5 bases, with 13 bases remaining between them. CDR1 and CDR2 from the germline V gene are SGHRS and YFSETQ. CDR3 length: 15 residues. The CDR3 DNA sequence: TGCGCCAGCAGCTTGGCACCAAGGGCGGGAGATACGCAGTATTTT. This translates into CASSLAPRAGDTQYF.

This rearrangement joins TRBV13 to TRBJ1-2; TRBD1 agrees at 9 bases. CDR1 and CDR2 from the germline V gene are PRHDT and FYEKMQ (reference sequence). This CDR3 has 14 amino acids. The junction had 6 bases not matched to a gene; V was cut back by 4 bases and J by 6 bases. The CDR3 DNA is TGTGCCAGCAGCTCCCGGACAGGGGCGAATGGCTACACCTTC. It yields the protein CASSSRTGANGYTF.

The chain has TRBV11-2 and TRBJ1-1; no firm D call. Germline loops: CDR1 SGHAT, CDR2 FQNNGV. The CDR3 sequence is 15 residues long. With 5 bases removed from V and 4 bases from J, the gap between germline ends came to 17 bases. The CDR3 DNA sequence: TGTGCCAGCAGCCGCGGACCCGGGAGTATCACTGAAGCTTTCTTT. It is translated as CASSRGPGSITEAFF.

This chain joins TRBV7-2 and TRBJ2-3, with 10 bases fitting TRBD1. Germline assignment: CDR1 SGHTA and CDR2 FQGNSA. With 1 base clipped from V and 1 base from J, the junction kept 2 bases outside the gene matches. CDR3 length: 16 amino acids. In nucleotides, the CDR3 is TGTGCCAGCAGCTTAGGGGACAGGGGCCGCACAGATACGCAGTATTTT. Protein product: CASSLGDRGRTDTQYF.

The rearrangement joins TRBV5-1 to TRBJ1-1; the D is unclear. Trimming left V 1 base short and J 5 bases short, with 12 bases between. The CDR3 extends over 14 amino acids. Germline CDR1 reads SGHRS; CDR2 reads YFSETQ. In DNA form, the CDR3 reads TGCGCCAGCAGCTTGAGAGGAGCTAATACTGAAGCTTTCTTT. Residues: CASSLRGANTEAFF. The entire variable domain, with the rest obtained from reference TRBV5-1 and TRBJ1-1, is as follows: KAGVTQTPRYLIKTRGQQVTLSCSPISGHRSVSWYQQTPGQGLQFLFEYFSETQRNKGNFPGRFSGRQFSNSRSEMNVSTLELGDSALYLCASSLRGANTEAFFGQGTRLTVV.

About this clone itself: At the DNA level, this CDR3 is encoded by other sequences in the same sample as well. The chain links TRBV18 to TRBJ1-2; 7 bases are a match to TRBD1. This CDR3 is built from 14 residues. V lost 1 base, J lost 1 base, and 0 bases stayed unmatched. From germline, CDR1 is KGHSH and CDR2 LQKENI. CDR3 DNA: TGTGCCAGCTCACCACGGGACAGTAACTATGGCTACACCTTC. Amino acids: CASSPRDSNYGYTF. Filled out from reference TRBV18 and TRBJ1-2, the complete variable domain reads NAGVMQNPRHLVRRRGQEARLRCSPMKGHSHVYWYRQLPEEGLKFMVYLQKENIIDESGMPKERFSAEFPKEGPSILRIQQVVRGDSAAYFCASSPRDSNYGYTFGSGTRLTVV.

The chain couples TRBV6-1 to TRBJ1-2; D is undetermined. The V end was cut by 3 bases, the J end by 7 bases, with 9 bases between. The CDR3 contains 12 residues. Germline V gives CDR1 MNHNS, CDR2 SASEGT. DNA of the CDR3: TGTGCCAGCAGTGACGAAGCGCTTGGCTACACCTTC. It codes for CASSDEALGYTF.

V usage is TRBV5-1 and J usage is TRBJ1-1; the match to TRBD1 covers 11 bases. The CDR3 extends over 16 amino acids. Germline-derived CDR1 and CDR2 are SGHRS and YFSETQ. V lost 4 bases and J lost 4; bases outside the gene matches: 9. The CDR3 region is CASSLRTGGVGTEAFF. The CDR3, as DNA: TGCGCCAGCAGCCTGCGGACAGGGGGCGTGGGCACTGAAGCTTTCTTT.

The V gene is TRBV3-1 (or the pseudogene TRBV3-2), the J gene TRBJ1-2; D gene ambiguous. Looked up from germline, CDR1 is LGHDT and CDR2 is YNNKEL (reference sequence). The CDR3 length is 13 residues. Deletions cut 1 base from V and 4 bases from J, with 7 bases between. The CDR3 sequence is CASSQARLYGYTF. As DNA, the CDR3 is TGTGCCAGCAGCCAAGCCAGGCTCTATGGCTACACCTTC.

This chain uses TRBV28 with TRBJ1-5, with D unclear. V lost 1 base and J lost 5, with 12 bases in between. CDR3 size: 15 residues. Germline V gives CDR1 MDHEN, CDR2 SYDVKM. CDR3 nucleotide sequence: TGTGCCAGCAGTTTATTTAGAGGATGGGATCAGCCCCAGCATTTT. Its translation is CASSLFRGWDQPQHF.

V gene TRBV6-5 combines with J gene TRBJ2-7; D is perhaps TRBD2 (6 bases). V was cut by 6 bases and J by 2 bases, with 11 bases left in between. The V gene's germline CDR1 is MNHEY and CDR2 SVGAGI. The CDR3 is 13 residues long. The CDR3 sequence: CASSRGEAYEQYF. The CDR3 nucleotides read TGTGCCAGCAGCCGCGGGGAGGCCTACGAGCAGTACTTC.

The chain combines TRBV19 with TRBJ2-5; tentatively, D is TRBD1 (5 bases). Trimming removed 6 bases at V and 2 bases at J, with 22 bases between. Germline V gene sequence: CDR1 LNHDA, CDR2 SQIVND (reference sequence). The CDR3 contains 17 residues. The CDR3 protein is CASRQWGALGNQETQYF. The CDR3 nucleotides read TGTGCCAGTAGACAATGGGGCGCGTTAGGGAATCAAGAGACCCAGTACTTC.

The rearrangement links TRBV2 to TRBJ2-3; possible D gene TRBD2, 6 bases. Germline values: CDR1 SNHLY, CDR2 FYNNEI. The CDR3 extends over 14 amino acids. Trimming left V 5 bases short and J 1 base short, with 10 bases between. In nucleotides, the CDR3 is TGTGCCAGCAGTAGCTCTAGCGGCACAGATACGCAGTATTTT. It encodes CASSSSSGTDTQYF.

The chain employs TRBV25-1 and TRBJ2-3, with 9 positions matching TRBD2. This CDR3 has 15 amino acids. CDR1 is MGHDK and CDR2 is SYGVNS in the germline V gene. The V and J ends lost 7 bases and 4 bases, in that order; junction bases with no gene match: 9. CDR3 amino acids: CASTSLAGSADTQYF. DNA for the CDR3: TGTGCCAGCACATCGCTAGCGGGGAGTGCAGATACGCAGTATTTT.

V is TRBV6-1 and J is TRBJ2-3; D might be TRBD2 (6 bases). The CDR3 loop spans 14 amino acids. Germline values: CDR1 MNHNS, CDR2 SASEGT. The V and J ends lost 1 base and 6 bases respectively, with 11 bases between them. The CDR3 DNA sequence: TGTGCCAGCAGTGAAGGGGGGACTGCGGATACGCAGTATTTT. Translating gives CASSEGGTADTQYF.

The chain combines TRBV30 with TRBJ1-4; no definite D call. The CDR3 runs 15 residues. Germline CDR1 reads GTSNPN; CDR2 reads SVGIG (reference sequence). V was cut by 0 bases and J by 0 bases, with 8 bases left in between. CDR3 protein: CAWSVKRATNEKLFF. In DNA, the CDR3 is TGTGCCTGGAGTGTGAAACGCGCAACTAATGAAAAACTGTTTTTT.

The rearrangement uses TRBV11-3 and TRBJ2-3, with 12 bases matching TRBD2. This CDR3 is 16 amino acids long. Germline V gene data show CDR1 as SGHNT and CDR2 as YENEEA. Trimming cost V 5 bases and J 2 bases; bases outside gene matches: 5. CDR3 region: CASSPGLAGHTDTQYF. The CDR3, as DNA: TGTGCCAGCAGCCCCGGACTAGCGGGGCACACAGATACGCAGTATTTT.

This clone was detected only once. The chain has TRBV12-3 or TRBV12-4 and TRBJ2-7, with D perhaps TRBD2 (5 bases). This CDR3 is built from 13 residues. V was pared by 2 bases and J by 5 bases, with 10 bases between. CDR3 bases: TGTGCCAGCAGTTTAATGGGAGTGGACGAGCAGTACGTC. Amino acid sequence: CASSLMGVDEQYV.

This sequence joins TRBV5-1 and TRBJ1-1, with D perhaps TRBD1 (5 bases). Germline CDR1 SGHRS, CDR2 YFSETQ. V gave up 4 bases and J gave up 4 bases, with 20 bases separating them. The CDR3 length is 16 residues. The CDR3 coding sequence is TGCGCCAGCAGCCGAAATCCTCAGGGTGCTGGCACTGAAGCTTTCTTT. It encodes CASSRNPQGAGTEAFF.

The rearrangement links TRBV5-6 to TRBJ1-6; a possible D gene is TRBD1 (6 bases). Trimming cost V 4 bases and J 10 bases, with 21 bases left between them. This CDR3 spans 16 amino acids. Germline V gene data show CDR1 as SGHDT and CDR2 as YYEEEE. The CDR3 coding sequence is TGTGCCAGCAGCCGTACCGACAGGCCCTCCAGATCACCCCTCCACTTT. Protein: CASSRTDRPSRSPLHF.

The chain combines TRBV3-1 (or the pseudogene TRBV3-2) with TRBJ1-1; 9 bases map to TRBD1. V shed 4 bases and J 9 bases; nucleotides not matched to a gene: 12. This CDR3 comprises 15 residues. Germline CDR1 LGHDT, CDR2 YNNKEL (reference sequence). The CDR3 DNA reads TGTGCCAGCAGCCCCGGGTACGTTGGACAGGGGAAAGCTTTCTTT. This gives the protein CASSPGYVGQGKAFF.